These 15 T cell receptor beta chains were sequenced from one sample in a study of read filtering for tumor transcriptome and immune sequencing. This library used about 360 ng RNA and molecular barcoded adaptors spanning alpha/delta and beta/gamma chains. Each CDR3 protein gets one entry after TCRdb re-called the reads with MiXCR. In the table there are around 130,000 distinct CDR3 sequences, approximately 13% of which are singletons. Sequences were obtained from a population of CD138-negative cells sorted from bone marrow. Receptors were obtained from a donor at least 40 years old with multiple myeloma.

Only a few counts were recorded for this clonotype. It may be a read error: a sequence one base away is much more abundant. The CDR3 sequence: CASSFQQPLYNEQFF. The DNA for the CDR3 is TGTGCCAGCAGCTTTCAACAGCCCCTTTACAATGAGCAGTTCTTC. This chain uses TRBV11-2 with TRBJ2-1; D not certain. CDR3 length: 15 amino acids. V was pared by 3 bases and J by 4 bases, with 13 bases between. Germline CDR1 reads SGHAT; CDR2 reads FQNNGV. The entire variable domain, with the rest obtained from reference TRBV11-2 and TRBJ2-1, is as follows: EAGVAQSPRYKIIEKRQSVAFWCNPISGHATLYWYQQILGQGPKLLIQFQNNGVVDDSQLPKDRFSAERLKGVDSTLKIQPAKLEDSAVYLCASSFQQPLYNEQFFGPGTRLTVL.

This clonotype was counted ten times or more. The V and J genes are TRBV6-2 or TRBV6-3 and TRBJ2-7; 13 bases agree with TRBD2. The CDR3 length is 15 residues. Trimming took 5 bases from V and 1 from J; bases not matched to a gene: 2. Germline V gene lookup returns CDR1 MNHEY and CDR2 SVGEGT. The CDR3, as DNA: TGTGCCAGCAGTCCGGGACTAGCGGGATCCTACGAGCAGTACTTC. This sequence encodes CASSPGLAGSYEQYF.

For the CDR3, the DNA is TGTGCCAGCAGCCAAGATTGGACAGGGGCCGCCAGGGGCTACACCTTC. Protein: CASSQDWTGAARGYTF. The chain couples TRBV4-2 to TRBJ1-2; TRBD1 matches at 9 bases. CDR1 and CDR2 (germline): LGHNA, YNFKEQ. After removal of 0 bases from V and 8 bases from J, the junction contained 10 bases not matched to a gene. The CDR3 covers 16 residues.

This clonotype was observed at least ten times. J is TRBJ2-1 and V is TRBV7-2; 7 nucleotides agree with TRBD2. The CDR3 consists of 15 residues. V was pared by 8 bases and J by 2 bases, with 9 bases of the junction left unmatched. Germline V gene data show CDR1 as SGHTA and CDR2 as FQGNSA. This CDR3 reads CASRTGGATYNEQFF. The DNA of the CDR3 is TGTGCCAGCCGGACGGGGGGAGCTACCTACAATGAGCAGTTCTTC.

In this sample, this clonotype turned up many times. V gene TRBV9 combines with J gene TRBJ2-1; D may be TRBD2 (5 bases). The V end was cut by 0 bases, the J end by 4 bases, with 11 bases between. Looked up from germline, CDR1 is SGDLS and CDR2 is YYNGEE. CDR3 length equals 15 residues. CDR3 loop: CASSVDGISYNEQFF. Written as DNA, the CDR3 is TGTGCCAGCAGCGTAGACGGGATATCGTACAATGAGCAGTTCTTC.

This clonotype was seen a handful of times. This chain joins TRBV18 and TRBJ1-1, with a possible D match to TRBD1 (5 bases). In germline, CDR1 is KGHSH, CDR2 LQKENI. The CDR3 runs 13 residues. Trimming removed 3 bases at V and 6 bases at J, with 11 bases between. CDR3 DNA sequence: TGTGCCAGCTCACCGACAGTTGGCGCTGAAGCTTTCTTT. Protein product: CASSPTVGAEAFF.

The chain joins TRBV25-1 to TRBJ2-5; 8 bases are shared with TRBD2. The CDR3 contains 16 residues. V gave up 4 bases and J gave up 5 bases; unmatched junction bases: 12. Germline V lookup: CDR1 MGHDK, CDR2 SYGVNS. This CDR3 is CASSGVSGGRGETQYF. CDR3 bases: TGTGCCAGCAGTGGAGTAAGCGGGGGAAGGGGGGAGACCCAGTACTTC.

For this clonotype: A much more abundant neighbour one base away suggests this may be a read error. The chain recombines TRBV29-1 with TRBJ1-2; D remains ambiguous. Trimming took off 4 bases at V and 4 bases at J, with 7 bases between the two ends. In germline, CDR1 is SQVTM, CDR2 ANQGSEA. This CDR3 region has 11 residues. The CDR3 DNA follows: TGCAGCGTTGGATCCGGCTATGGCTACACCTTC. It codes for CSVGSGYGYTF.

Many counts were recorded for this clonotype. This chain links TRBV2 with TRBJ2-1, with D possibly matching TRBD2 (6 bases). Trimming shortened V by 5 bases and J by 0 bases, and 14 bases separated the two germline ends. Per germline, CDR1 SNHLY and CDR2 FYNNEI. This CDR3 is built from 16 residues. The CDR3 region has the DNA TGTGCCAGCAGTCCCCTCCGGGAGAGCTCCTACAATGAGCAGTTCTTC. This encodes CASSPLRESSYNEQFF. Using reference TRBV2 and TRBJ2-1 for the parts outside the CDR3, the full variable domain is EPEVTQTPSHQVTQMGQEVILRCVPISNHLYFYWYRQILGQKVEFLVSFYNNEISEKSEIFDDQFSVERPDGSNFTLKIRSTKLEDSAMYFCASSPLRESSYNEQFFGPGTRLTVL.

This clonotype was seen repeatedly, ten times or more. The genes are TRBV11-2 and TRBJ2-7; TRBD2 aligns across 9 bases. CDR1 SGHAT and CDR2 FQNNGV come from the germline V gene. This CDR3 has 14 residues. Trimming took 7 bases from V and 2 from J; bases not matched to a gene: 6. CDR3 sequence: CASKKREVAYEQYF. CDR3 bases: TGTGCCAGCAAGAAGCGGGAGGTAGCCTACGAGCAGTACTTC. Together with reference TRBV11-2 and TRBJ2-7, the CDR3 gives the full variable domain: EAGVAQSPRYKIIEKRQSVAFWCNPISGHATLYWYQQILGQGPKLLIQFQNNGVVDDSQLPKDRFSAERLKGVDSTLKIQPAKLEDSAVYLCASKKREVAYEQYFGPGTRLTVT.

A few counts support this clonotype. The chain is built from TRBV7-2 and TRBJ1-3, with unresolved D. CDR1 and CDR2 from the germline V gene are SGHTA and FQGNSA. This CDR3 is 14 amino acids long. V lost 1 base, J lost 4 bases, and 8 bases lay in between. In DNA, the CDR3 is TGTGCCAGCAGCTTAGGGTACTCCGGAAACACCATATATTTT. The encoded protein is CASSLGYSGNTIYF.

This sequence joins TRBV7-2 and TRBJ2-1, with D unresolved. Germline CDR1 is SGHTA and CDR2 is FQGNSA. The CDR3 is made up of 11 amino acids. Deletions cut 10 bases from V and 4 bases from J, with 8 bases between. CDR3 DNA sequence: TGTGCCATCCTGAGGTACAATGAGCAGTTCTTC. Translating gives CAILRYNEQFF.

Concerning this clonotype itself: Compared with germline, one end of the junction differs, possibly owing to a read error. This sequence joins TRBV3-1 and TRBJ1-4, with 11 bases fitting TRBD1. This CDR3 region has 15 residues. CDR1 is LGHDT, CDR2 YNNKEL, per germline (reference sequence). DNA for the CDR3: TGTGCCAGCAGCCACCTGGGGACAGGGGGAACAAAACGGTTTTTT. This codes for CASSHLGTGGTKRFF.

This clonotype came up many times. The chain joins TRBV20-1 to TRBJ2-1, with D maybe TRBD1 (6 bases). The germline V gene has CDR1 DFQATT and CDR2 SNEGSKA (reference sequence). Trimming left V 6 bases short and J 2 bases short, with 14 bases between. The CDR3 contains 14 residues. DNA of the CDR3: TGCAGTGCCATTGGGGACACCACCTACAATGAGCAGTTCTTC. Protein product: CSAIGDTTYNEQFF.

This clonotype showed up many times. The J gene is TRBJ2-1, the V gene TRBV28, with D possibly matching TRBD1 (6 bases). With 6 bases removed from V and 0 bases from J, the gap between germline ends came to 9 bases. CDR1 is MDHEN and CDR2 is SYDVKM in the germline V gene. The CDR3 spans 14 residues. This chain's CDR3 is CASSHRVSYNEQFF. The CDR3 region has the DNA TGTGCCAGCAGCCACAGGGTCTCCTACAATGAGCAGTTCTTC.